A selection of T cell receptor beta chains follows, all from one sample in a study of control samples from healthy donors and cancer patients. Sequencing was performed with immunoSEQ multiplex PCR; in TCRdb, only in-frame clones are kept and a portion is missing. This repertoire shows roughly 180,000 clones, 93% found once; its top ten account for about 4%. The sequenced sample was blood. The receptors here all came from a woman aged 55-69 years in good health. Both conserved end residues are part of each CDR3. D genes are given only for firm matches. The listing skips clone size in some rows; elsewhere it reads once, few, many or a size class.

j_gene,abundance,v_gene,d_gene,CDR3aa,CDR3nt
TRBJ2-1,NA,TRBV20-1,NA,CSAGGQSLGSYNEQFF,TGCAGTGCTGGTGGACAGTCTCTTGGGTCCTACAATGAGCAGTTCTTC
TRBJ1-1,NA,TRBV19,NA,CASSLQGGEVSGAFF,TGTGCCAGTAGTTTACAGGGCGGGGAAGTTTCGGGAGCTTTCTTT
TRBJ2-7,NA,TRBV20-1,NA,CSAPLSYEQYF,TGCAGTGCCCCTCTCTCCTACGAGCAGTACTTC
TRBJ2-1,NA,TRBV5-4,NA,CASSFQTSNEQFF,TGTGCCAGCAGTTTTCAAACTTCTAATGAGCAGTTCTTC
TRBJ1-2,NA,TRBV19,TRBD1,CASSTGQGSDGYTF,TGTGCCAGTAGTACGGGACAGGGATCGGACGGCTACACCTTC
TRBJ1-1,NA,TRBV5-1,NA,CASSLGFPRNTEAFF,TGCGCCAGCAGCTTGGGGTTTCCGCGGAACACTGAAGCTTTCTTT
TRBJ2-1,NA,TRBV7-2,TRBD2,CASSSTSGGFKEQFF,TGTGCCAGCAGTTCAACTAGCGGGGGTTTCAAGGAGCAGTTCTTC
TRBJ1-6,NA,TRBV9,NA,CASSPDSGLKSPLHF,TGTGCCAGCAGCCCAGACTCCGGCTTGAAATCACCCCTCCACTTT
TRBJ1-5,once,TRBV23-1,NA,CASSQSGFNQPQHF,TGCGCCAGCAGTCAATCGGGTTTCAATCAGCCCCAGCATTTT
TRBJ1-2,NA,TRBV9,NA,CASSVDHEPGLGYTF,TGTGCCAGCAGCGTAGATCACGAGCCAGGGTTGGGCTACACCTTC
TRBJ2-5,NA,TRBV5-1,NA,CASSLGGSGRNRGTQYF,TGCGCCAGCAGCTTGGGTGGTAGCGGCCGGAACCGGGGGACCCAGTACTTC
TRBJ1-5,NA,TRBV10-3,NA,CAISESGQGDQPQHF,TGTGCCATCAGTGAGTCAGGGCAGGGTGACCAGCCCCAGCATTTT
TRBJ2-7,NA,TRBV20-1,NA,CSASRGGEQYF,TGCAGTGCTAGTAGAGGGGGCGAGCAGTACTTC
TRBJ1-2,NA,TRBV18,NA,CASSPGDGYTF,TGTGCCAGCTCACCAGGGGACGGCTACACCTTC
TRBJ2-3,NA,TRBV3-1/TRBV3-2,NA,CASSQRGTDTQYF,TGTGCCAGCAGCCAAAGGGGCACAGATACGCAGTATTTT
TRBJ1-4,NA,TRBV18,TRBD1,CASSTGQGAGEKLFF,TGTGCCAGCTCAACTGGACAGGGGGCGGGTGAAAAACTGTTTTTT
TRBJ1-1,NA,TRBV10-1,TRBD1,CASSANRGGTEAFF,TGCGCCAGCAGTGCGAACAGGGGCGGCACTGAAGCTTTCTTT
TRBJ2-2,NA,TRBV3-1/TRBV3-2,TRBD1,CASSRLQGAGTGELFF,TGTGCCAGCAGCCGTCTGCAGGGGGCGGGCACCGGGGAGCTGTTTTTT
TRBJ2-7,NA,TRBV28,TRBD1,CASSFPRTGVSDEQYF,TGTGCCAGCAGTTTCCCCCGGACAGGGGTATCTGACGAGCAGTACTTC
TRBJ2-1,NA,TRBV18,NA,CASSSIRGNEQFF,TGTGCCAGCTCATCAATCAGAGGGAATGAGCAGTTCTTC
TRBJ1-2,NA,TRBV28,NA,CASSFGDTYGYTF,TGTGCCAGCAGTTTCGGGGACACCTATGGCTACACCTTC
TRBJ2-5,NA,TRBV4-3,TRBD2,CASSQDRGGAQYF,TGCGCCAGCAGCCAAGACCGGGGAGGGGCCCAGTACTTC
TRBJ1-2,NA,TRBV6-2/TRBV6-3,NA,CASSEGSYGYTF,TGTGCCAGCAGTGAGGGATCCTATGGCTACACCTTC
TRBJ1-6,NA,TRBV11-2,NA,CASSLRPGSSYNSPLHF,TGTGCCAGCAGCTTACGTCCGGGGAGCTCCTATAATTCACCCCTCCACTTT
TRBJ2-7,NA,TRBV13,TRBD1,CASSLGTGGGYEQYF,TGTGCCAGCAGCTTAGGAACAGGGGGCGGATACGAGCAGTACTTC